The sequence of this TCR beta chain was determined in a study of early T cells in non-severe SARS-CoV-2 infection (dated by TCRdb to about 2021). Turning to the overall study: Bulk RNA from unsorted whole blood was used for TCR sequencing, so alpha and beta chains could not be paired. The investigation overall reported the following: VDJdb matching was skewed toward anti-spike CD8 responses, so virus-specific expansions were likely underestimated and private and CD4 specificities were missed.

A case-control design nested within a healthcare worker cohort in London, UK, was used, with weekly nasopharyngeal swab PCR tests and blood sampling performed. Healthcare workers were recruited during the week of the UK lockdown, between 23 and 31 March 2020, and followed weekly for up to about 15 weeks. CDR1 and CDR2, looked up from the germline V gene, are SQVTM and ANQGSEA. The CDR3 numbers 13 residues from cysteine through phenylalanine. Of the read, only the CDR3 DNA is kept; its 39 bases are in frame from base 1. V ends up 6 bases short and J 8 bases short, with an unmatched junction base count of 11. This clonotype was observed a few times. The clone's antigen remains unknown. No much larger clone is present one base from it, and per-base qualities are unavailable. The protocol used for the library was 5' RACE. Instrument on record: NextSeq 500. To correct for sequencing error and PCR bias, the TCR library protocol tagged individual cDNA molecules with unique molecular identifiers. Both TCR alpha and beta chains were sequenced, and tight co-correlation was observed between alpha and beta sequence abundances in each sample. The study's own analysis went as follows. Decombinator V4 was used to perform V gene, J gene and CDR3 annotation of TCR sequences. TCRs were defined as expanded if a significant change between any two time points was detected under a Poisson model with p below 0.0001. TCR abundances were normalised to the total number of TCRs sequenced in each sample and reported as counts per million. TRAV1-2 paired with TRAJ12, TRAJ20 or TRAJ33 defined MAIT TCRs, while TRAV10 paired with TRAJ18 defined iNKT TCRs. A search of VDJdb, accessed on 1 November 2021, was run for TCRs annotated to CMV, EBV and SARS-CoV-2, with TCRs annotated for multiple antigens excluded. TCRdb reprocessing: public reads trimmed at Q25 with fastp, clones called with MiXCR, in-frame beta chains kept. Identical CDR3 protein sequences are pooled into one entry, listed with their most common genes and DNA. The V and J calls reflect TCRdb's pipeline rather than the authors' work. The sample table contains approximately 77,000 distinct CDR3 sequences; only one count was recorded for 15% to 17% of them. 10% to 15% of the sample rests with the top ten.

The rearranged chain carries TRBV29-1 and TRBJ2-3; a stretch of 7 junction bases matches TRBD2. Sample: whole blood. This sequence was found in an adult who was a healthcare worker with PCR-confirmed SARS-CoV-2 infection or an uninfected control (not recorded which). The sequenced DNA is TGCAGCGTGGCCACTAGCGCCCCGGCTACGCAGTATTTT. This translates into CSVATSAPATQYF.